This entry concerns a single T cell receptor beta chain. These data belong to a study of blood T cell repertoires in COVID-19. Study-wide context: Sources were T cells, B-cell-depleted T cells, or PBMCs; the material itself was cDNA or gDNA.

The V gene end was trimmed by 10 bases and the J gene end by 5 bases; junction bases not matched to a gene: 15. This CDR3 has 16 amino acids. CDR1 and CDR2 from the germline V gene are SNHLY and FYNNEI. TCRdb's copy holds only in-frame clones and misses some; the assay was immunoSEQ multiplex PCR. The sample holds some 29,000 clones, 80% to 90% seen once. Sample: peripheral blood. This receptor was obtained from a woman of 80 years or more with COVID-19, enrolled during active disease. The chain links TRBV2 to TRBJ2-5; 11 bases match TRBD2. CDR3 region: CATTLRLAGPPETQYF. Written as DNA, the CDR3 is TGTGCCACCACACTAAGACTAGCGGGGCCCCCGGAGACCCAGTACTTC. Combining the CDR3 with reference TRBV2 and TRBJ2-5 gives the whole variable domain EPEVTQTPSHQVTQMGQEVILRCVPISNHLYFYWYRQILGQKVEFLVSFYNNEISEKSEIFDDQFSVERPDGSNFTLKIRSTKLEDSAMYFCATTLRLAGPPETQYFGPGTRLLVL.